This TCR beta chain came from a study of cytomegalovirus exposure and HLA in healthy donors. General study points: Compared with the approximately 680-donor mean, an Asian-associated ancestry cluster reportedly had fewer N-insertions, according to a later analysis.

Points on this clone: The target antigen is unknown.

In the PCR, 60 Vbeta and 13 Jbeta primers were used. Libraries were prepared by immunoSEQ multiplex PCR; TCRdb keeps only in-frame clonotypes and omits some of them. The repertoire includes fewer than 250,000 clones, 79% of them detected once, and around 1.6% sits in the top ten. Per the germline V gene, CDR1 is SGHDT and CDR2 is YYEEEE. This CDR3 is built from 15 residues. Trimming stripped 4 bases from V and 0 bases from J, with 11 bases between. The receptor was derived from a woman in her late teens or twenties in good health and CMV-seronegative. The specimen sequenced was PBMCs. The chain couples TRBV5-6 to TRBJ1-3, with D unclear. The CDR3 sequence is CASSLPQPSGNTIYF. The CDR3 DNA sequence: TGTGCCAGCAGCCTTCCACAGCCCTCTGGAAACACCATATATTTT.